The present entry profiles one T cell receptor (beta chain) with its context. CDR3 size: 16 residues. Trimming cost V 6 bases and J 3 bases, with 21 bases left between them. The V gene's germline CDR1 is SGHRS and CDR2 YFSETQ. The data stem from a study of cytomegalovirus exposure and HLA in healthy donors. Across the whole study: It was reported in a later analysis that the same platform had been used for the 110 or so validation repertoires as for the approximately 700 first-cohort repertoires.

TCRdb's table, derived via immunoSEQ multiplex PCR, lists solely in-frame clones and lacks some. The profile shows about 240,000 clones, 75% to 90% of them singletons. What was sequenced was PBMCs. This TCR was sampled from a woman aged 25 to 39 in good health and CMV-seropositive. This chain links TRBV5-1 with TRBJ1-2, with D perhaps TRBD1 (5 bases). In DNA form, the CDR3 reads TGCGCCAGCACCGGTAACAGGTATTCTAGCGACTATGGCTACACCTTC. It yields the protein CASTGNRYSSDYGYTF.